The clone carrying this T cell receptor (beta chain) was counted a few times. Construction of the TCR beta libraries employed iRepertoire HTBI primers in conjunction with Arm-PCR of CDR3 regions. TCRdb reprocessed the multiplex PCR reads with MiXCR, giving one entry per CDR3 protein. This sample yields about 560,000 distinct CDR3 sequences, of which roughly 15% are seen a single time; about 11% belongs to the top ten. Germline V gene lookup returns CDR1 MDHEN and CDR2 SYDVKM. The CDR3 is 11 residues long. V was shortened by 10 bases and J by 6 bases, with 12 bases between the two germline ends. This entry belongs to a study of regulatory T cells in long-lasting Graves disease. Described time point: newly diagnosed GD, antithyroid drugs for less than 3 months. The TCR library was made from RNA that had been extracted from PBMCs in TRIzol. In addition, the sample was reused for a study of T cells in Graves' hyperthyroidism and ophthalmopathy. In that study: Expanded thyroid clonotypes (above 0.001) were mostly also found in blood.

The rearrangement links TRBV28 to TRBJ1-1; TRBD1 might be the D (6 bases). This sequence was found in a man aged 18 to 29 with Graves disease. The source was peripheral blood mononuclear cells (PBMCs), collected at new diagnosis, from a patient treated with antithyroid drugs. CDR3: CATQGRAEAFF. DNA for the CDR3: TGTGCCACGCAGGGGAGGGCTGAAGCTTTCTTT.